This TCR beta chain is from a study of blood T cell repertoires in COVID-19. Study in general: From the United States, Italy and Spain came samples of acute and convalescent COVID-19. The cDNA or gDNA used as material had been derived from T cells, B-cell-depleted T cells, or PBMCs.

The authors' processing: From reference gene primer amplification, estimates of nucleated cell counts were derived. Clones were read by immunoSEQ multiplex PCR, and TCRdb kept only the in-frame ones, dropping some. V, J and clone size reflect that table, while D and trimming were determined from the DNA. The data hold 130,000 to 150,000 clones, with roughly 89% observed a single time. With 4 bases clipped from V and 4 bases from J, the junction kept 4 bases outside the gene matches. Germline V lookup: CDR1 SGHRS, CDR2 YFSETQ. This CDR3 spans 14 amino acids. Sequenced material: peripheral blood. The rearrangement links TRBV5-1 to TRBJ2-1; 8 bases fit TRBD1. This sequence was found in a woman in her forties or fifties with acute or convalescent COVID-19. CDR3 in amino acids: CASSAGTGYNEQFF. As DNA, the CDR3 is TGCGCCAGCAGCGCCGGGACAGGATACAATGAGCAGTTCTTC.